This T cell receptor beta chain is from a study of blood T cell repertoires in COVID-19 (dated by TCRdb to between 2020 and 2021). Regarding the research as a whole: Collaborator samples came from the United States, Italy and Spain and covered acute and convalescent phases of COVID-19. The material from the prospective study consisted of cDNA or gDNA derived from T cells, B-cell-depleted T cells, or PBMCs. The dataset comprised deeply sampled blood TCRbeta repertoires from subjects exposed to, actively infected with, or recovered from COVID-19. A freely available public database, intended as a resource for researchers studying the immune response to SARS-CoV-2, is where the repertoires were released. Samples were obtained from the ongoing ImmuneRACE study (first 160 participants) and from 1,254 subjects provided by 6 global collaborators. Nearly every sample came with metadata listing a de-identified subject ID, COVID-19 status, age in years and sex. Where available, HLA class I and class II types were obtained from metadata supplied by the sample provider rather than from assay-based typing.

TCRbeta CDR3 regions were amplified from genomic DNA using the immunoSEQ Assay, a bias-controlled multiplex PCR. In the source study's methods: The number of nucleated cells in each sample was estimated by amplification of reference gene primers within the assay. Sequence reads were collapsed and filtered to measure the absolute abundance of every unique TCRbeta CDR3 rearrangement. For each sample, productive Simpson clonality was calculated as the square root of Simpson's diversity index over productive rearrangements. As stored in TCRdb, this immuneACCESS dataset retains in-frame rearrangements with V and J assigned. A fraction of the clones does not appear; measured against another copy, unresolved V genes explain less than half of the discrepancy, and the remainder lacks a known reason. V, J and clone size are taken as reported in that table, and D and trimming were inferred from the DNA itself. The sample yields roughly 68,000 clones; 70% to 90% were counted once. Jointly, the top ten make up around 3.5% of the sample.

One collaborating source in Seattle enrolled patients while the patients were actively infected and followed the patients over time throughout the course of disease. Each collaborating institution followed its own protocols to collect whole blood in K2EDTA tubes. For TCRbeta analysis, collaborator samples were shipped as frozen whole blood, as isolated PBMCs, or as DNA extracted from either sample type. As to this clone: Its antigen is not yet known. Qualities for individual bases were not recorded, and no much larger clone is one base off.

Points the paper makes about the study in general: The quantity of clinical and demographic metadata differed by source and by participant and was supplied without curation.

For CDR1 and CDR2, the germline V gene lists ENHRY and SYGVKD. V is cut by 2 bases and J by 2 bases, and the space between the germline ends is 19 bases. The CDR3 holds 17 amino acids from the cysteine to the phenylalanine. The entry retains the CDR3 DNA only, 51 bases that are in frame from base 1. The rearranged chain carries TRBV10-3 and TRBJ2-7; the D region possibly corresponds to TRBD2 (6 bases align). The specimen sequenced was peripheral blood. This clonotype originated in a woman between 50 and 59 years old with COVID-19, enrolled during active disease. CDR3 sequence: CAISERDSLLPAYEQYF. The nucleotide sequence reads as follows: TGTGCCATCAGTGAGAGGGACTCACTGCTTCCTGCCTACGAGCAGTACTTC.